This TCR beta chain was recovered during a study of Graves' ophthalmopathy and Graves' hyperthyroidism. Other autoimmune diseases, uncontrolled infections, pregnancy and lactation each led to patient exclusion. The CDR3 is made up of 13 amino acids. V lost 6 bases to trimming and J lost 6 bases; unmatched junction nucleotides: 5. Germline V gene lookup returns CDR1 MNHEY and CDR2 SVGAGI. RNA served as the template for amplifying TCR beta CDR3 regions. In the first round, RT-PCR was carried out with HTBI primers, and a multiplex PCR formed the second round. A single record per CDR3 protein comes from TCRdb applying MiXCR to the multiplex PCR reads. The sample has 600,000 to 950,000 distinct CDR3 sequences, 40% seen once.

This clonotype was obtained from an adult man with Graves' ophthalmopathy. The chain couples TRBV6-5 to TRBJ1-2; 9 bases are shared with TRBD1. Specimen: peripheral blood. The CDR3 here is CASRPTGGDGYTF. The CDR3 DNA follows: TGTGCCAGCAGGCCGACAGGGGGAGATGGCTACACCTTC.